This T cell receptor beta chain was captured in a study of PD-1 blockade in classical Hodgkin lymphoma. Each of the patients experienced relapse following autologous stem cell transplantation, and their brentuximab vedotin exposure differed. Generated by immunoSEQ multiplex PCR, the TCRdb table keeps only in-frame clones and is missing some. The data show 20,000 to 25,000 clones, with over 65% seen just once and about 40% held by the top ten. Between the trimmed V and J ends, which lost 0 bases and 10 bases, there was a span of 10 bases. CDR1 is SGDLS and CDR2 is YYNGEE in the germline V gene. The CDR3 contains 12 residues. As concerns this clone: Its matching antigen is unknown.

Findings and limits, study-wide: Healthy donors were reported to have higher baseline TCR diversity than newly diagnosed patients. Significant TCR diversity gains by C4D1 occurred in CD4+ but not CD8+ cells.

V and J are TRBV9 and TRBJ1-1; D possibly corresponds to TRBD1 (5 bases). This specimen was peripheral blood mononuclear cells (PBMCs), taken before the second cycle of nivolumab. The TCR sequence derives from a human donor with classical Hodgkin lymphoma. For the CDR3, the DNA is TGTGCCAGCAGCGTAGTCTCGGGGGGAGCTTTCTTT. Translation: CASSVVSGGAFF.